Shown below are 27 T cell receptor beta chains from a single sample sequenced in a study of T cells after yellow fever vaccination. TCRdb re-derived calls from the 5' RACE reads in MiXCR, one entry per CDR3 protein. The sample includes hundreds of thousands of distinct CDR3 sequences, less than 20% of them seen just once. The sequencing here drew on PBMCs, taken 5 to 6 days after the first yellow fever vaccination. The receptors originated from a man younger than 35 who received the YFV17D yellow fever vaccine.

This clonotype was seen only a few times. The chain recombines TRBV18 with TRBJ2-7, with a tentative D call TRBD1 (6 bases). CDR1 and CDR2 (germline): KGHSH, LQKENI. The CDR3 spans 13 residues. Trimming shortened V by 3 bases and J by 5 bases, and 11 bases separated the two germline ends. The CDR3 reads CASSPLQGHEQYF. Here the CDR3 DNA reads TGTGCCAGCTCACCGCTACAGGGCCACGAGCAGTACTTC.

This clonotype was observed a few times. The V and J genes are TRBV24-1 and TRBJ1-6; the D is unclear. Germline V gene lookup returns CDR1 KGHDR and CDR2 SFDVKD. V shed 5 bases and J shed 12 bases, with 10 bases lying between them. The length of the CDR3 is 12 residues. The CDR3 DNA follows: TGTGCCACCAGTGTTCCGGCTGGACCCCTCCACTTT. Translating it yields CATSVPAGPLHF.

The gene calls are TRBV5-1 and TRBJ2-3; a weak D match, TRBD2 (5 bases). This CDR3 is 14 amino acids long. Germline V CDR1 and CDR2: SGHRS, YFSETQ. Trimming removed 6 bases at V and 5 bases at J, with 16 bases between. Here the CDR3 DNA reads TGCGCCAGCACCGCTGCGAGGGAAGGAGATACGCAGTATTTT. Protein sequence: CASTAAREGDTQYF.

This clonotype was picked up a small number of times. This chain links TRBV29-1 with TRBJ2-1; the match to TRBD2 covers 14 bases. CDR3 length equals 15 residues. CDR1 SQVTM and CDR2 ANQGSEA come from the germline V gene. After removal of 4 bases from V and 7 bases from J, the junction contained 6 bases not matched to a gene. This chain's CDR3 is CSVGGLAGVPNEQFF. As DNA, the CDR3 is TGCAGCGTTGGGGGACTAGCGGGGGTCCCGAATGAGCAGTTCTTC.

The chain carries TRBV9 and TRBJ2-2; TRBD1 might be the D (5 bases). The CDR3 is made up of 16 amino acids. Trimming pared 4 bases from V and 4 bases from J, leaving 17 bases between. Germline lookup yields CDR1 SGDLS and CDR2 YYNGEE. CDR3 sequence: CASSFRRTLSTGELFF. CDR3 bases: TGTGCCAGCAGCTTCCGACGGACACTGTCCACCGGGGAGCTGTTTTTT.

The table lists this clonotype with a few counts. The rearrangement uses TRBV5-6 and TRBJ2-5; 7 bases are a match to TRBD2. There are 15 residues in the CDR3. The V segment lost 4 bases and the J segment 5 bases; nucleotides outside the gene matches: 11. Germline lookup yields CDR1 SGHDT and CDR2 YYEEEE. CDR3 DNA: TGTGCCAGCAGCCCAGACCGGACTAGTGTGGAGACCCAGTACTTC. Amino acids: CASSPDRTSVETQYF.

V and J are TRBV6-2 or TRBV6-3 and TRBJ2-2; the D is unclear. Per the germline V gene, CDR1 is MNHEY and CDR2 is SVGEGT. With 7 bases removed from V and 9 bases from J, the gap between germline ends came to 15 bases. The CDR3 totals 13 residues. CDR3 sequence: CASTFRVTRELFF. In DNA form, the CDR3 reads TGTGCCAGCACTTTCCGGGTGACCCGGGAGCTGTTTTTT.

The J gene is TRBJ2-3, the V gene TRBV12-3 or TRBV12-4; 13 bases are a match to TRBD2. The J segment lost 2 bases and the V segment lost 3 bases, leaving 5 bases of the junction unmatched. This CDR3 contains 17 residues. This CDR3 reads CASSLGGTSGVTDTQYF. The CDR3 coding sequence is TGTGCCAGCAGTTTGGGGGGGACTAGCGGGGTCACAGATACGCAGTATTTT.

This clonotype appeared a few times. This sequence joins TRBV5-1 and TRBJ1-6; 8 nucleotides line up with TRBD1. V was pared by 4 bases and J by 9 bases, with 3 bases of the junction left unmatched. Germline values: CDR1 SGHRS, CDR2 YFSETQ. The CDR3 covers 13 residues. This CDR3 is CASSIQGGSPLHF. Here the CDR3 DNA reads TGCGCCAGCAGCATACAGGGGGGTTCACCCCTCCACTTT.

This clonotype occurred a few times. This rearrangement joins TRBV4-1 to TRBJ1-3; D remains unclear. Germline CDR1 and CDR2: MGHRA and YSYEKL. CDR3 size: 17 residues. Trimming left V 0 bases short and J 4 bases short, with 16 bases between. The DNA for the CDR3 is TGCGCCAGCAGCCAAGATAGGTCGGGGAGTGGAGGAAACACCATATATTTT. This gives the protein CASSQDRSGSGGNTIYF.

CDR3 loop: CASSEWGDSYEQYV. The CDR3, as DNA: TGTGCCAGCAGTGAGTGGGGGGACTCCTACGAGCAGTACGTC. This chain joins TRBV2 and TRBJ2-7; the D gene is possibly TRBD2 (6 bases). CDR1 and CDR2 (germline): SNHLY, FYNNEI. The CDR3 length is 14 residues. V was cut by 3 bases and J by 0 bases, with 9 bases left in between.

On this clonotype: A junction boundary mismatches the germline segment, possibly from a read error. V usage is TRBV7-2 and J usage is TRBJ2-2; D uncertain. The CDR3 covers 15 residues. Per the germline V gene, CDR1 is SGHTA and CDR2 is FQGNSA. The CDR3 bases are TGTGCCAGCAGTTTAGTCCCGACGAACACCGGGGAGCTGTTTTTT. Its protein product is CASSLVPTNTGELFF.

The chain recombines TRBV30 with TRBJ1-2, with unresolved D. The CDR3 consists of 13 residues. V was cut by 0 bases and J by 3 bases, with 8 bases left in between. CDR1 GTSNPN and CDR2 SVGIG come from the germline V gene (reference sequence). The CDR3, as DNA: TGTGCCTGGAGTGTCATGAGTGACTATGGCTACACCTTC. Its translation is CAWSVMSDYGYTF.

The rearrangement links TRBV5-1 to TRBJ2-3; D possibly corresponds to TRBD1 (5 bases). V shed 1 base and J shed 4 bases, with 13 bases lying between them. CDR1 and CDR2 (germline): SGHRS, YFSETQ. CDR3 length equals 15 residues. The CDR3 DNA follows: TGCGCCAGCAGCTTGTGGGGCCGGGCGTCAGATACGCAGTATTTT. The encoded protein is CASSLWGRASDTQYF.

The chain uses TRBV20-1 and TRBJ2-5, with D uncertain. The V end was cut by 5 bases, the J end by 7 bases, with 20 bases between. CDR1 DFQATT and CDR2 SNEGSKA come from the germline V gene (reference sequence). The CDR3 runs 14 residues. DNA for the CDR3: TGCAGTGCTCCCCCAGCATCCGGCTTAGGGACCCAGTACTTC. Translation gives CSAPPASGLGTQYF.

This clonotype appeared a few times. This rearrangement joins TRBV5-1 to TRBJ2-1; TRBD1 agrees at 12 bases. Germline values: CDR1 SGHRS, CDR2 YFSETQ. V gave up 0 bases and J gave up 10 bases; unmatched junction bases: 5. The CDR3 runs to 15 residues. The CDR3 sequence: CASSLVGQGAGEQFF. The CDR3 bases are TGCGCCAGCAGCTTGGTGGGACAGGGGGCAGGAGAGCAGTTCTTC.

There are a few counts of this clonotype. The chain carries TRBV7-8 and TRBJ2-1; D tentatively reads TRBD1 or TRBD2 (5 bases each). The CDR3 totals 12 residues. Germline V gene sequence: CDR1 SGHVS, CDR2 FQNEAQ. V gave up 7 bases and J gave up 5 bases, with 9 bases separating them. The CDR3 protein is CASTRGDNEQFF. The CDR3 region has the DNA TGTGCCAGCACACGAGGGGACAATGAGCAGTTCTTC.

This clonotype has only a few counts. The J gene is TRBJ1-1, the V gene TRBV11-2; 9 bases fit TRBD1. V lost 0 bases to trimming and J lost 4 bases; unmatched junction nucleotides: 3. Germline CDR1 and CDR2: SGHAT and FQNNGV. The CDR3 has 15 residues. The CDR3 DNA reads as TGTGCCAGCAGCTTAGAATGGGGACAGGGCACTGAAGCTTTCTTT. Amino acids: CASSLEWGQGTEAFF.

This chain uses TRBV24-1 with TRBJ1-5; D is uncertain. The CDR3 has 14 residues. V lost 4 bases and J lost 0, with 6 bases in between. Germline CDR1 and CDR2: KGHDR and SFDVKD. The CDR3, as DNA: TGTGCCACCAGTGACCCCTCTAGCAATCAGCCCCAGCATTTT. Translating gives CATSDPSSNQPQHF.

This clonotype came up a few times. The chain links TRBV5-4 to TRBJ1-2, with D unclear. V was shortened by 2 bases and J by 3 bases, with 5 bases between the two germline ends. Germline-derived CDR1 and CDR2 are SGHNT and YYREEE (reference sequence). The CDR3 is 12 amino acids. The CDR3 here is CASSFPDYGYTF. CDR3 in DNA: TGTGCCAGCAGCTTCCCAGACTATGGCTACACCTTC.

V and J are TRBV7-2 and TRBJ1-2; D is unresolved. Germline loops: CDR1 SGHTA, CDR2 FQGNSA. Trimming left V 1 base short and J 4 bases short, with 13 bases between. The CDR3 is 15 amino acids. The CDR3 DNA reads as TGTGCCAGCAGCTTAGGGCCCGATTCAAGCTATGGCTACACCTTC. The encoded protein is CASSLGPDSSYGYTF.

In its sample, this clonotype was seen a few times. This rearrangement joins TRBV4-3 to TRBJ2-6; tentatively, D is TRBD1 (6 bases). The CDR3 has 20 amino acids. Germline V gene data show CDR1 as LGHNA and CDR2 as YSLEER. The V gene lost 0 bases and the J gene lost 0 bases, with 18 bases spanning the gap. The DNA of the CDR3 is TGCGCCAGCAGCCAAGATGTAAAGGACAGATTTATCTCTGGGGCCAACGTCCTGACTTTC. It translates to CASSQDVKDRFISGANVLTF.

The genes are TRBV6-2 or TRBV6-3 and TRBJ2-1, with unresolved D. V was cut by 1 base and J by 0 bases, with 1 base left in between. In germline, CDR1 is MNHEY, CDR2 SVGEGT. This CDR3 region has 13 residues. The CDR3 region is CASSYFSYNEQFF. The CDR3 DNA follows: TGTGCCAGCAGTTACTTCTCCTACAATGAGCAGTTCTTC.

The chain employs TRBV27 and TRBJ2-3, with D maybe TRBD2 (7 bases). Trimming left V 8 bases short and J 7 bases short, with 16 bases between. This CDR3 has 13 amino acids. Germline loops: CDR1 MNHEY, CDR2 SMNVEV (reference sequence). In DNA, the CDR3 is TGTGCCAGCCAAGGGGGGGGGCGTAATACGCAGTATTTT. Translation: CASQGGGRNTQYF.

This clonotype turned up a few times. The V gene is TRBV12-3 or TRBV12-4, the J gene TRBJ1-1; tentatively, D is TRBD1 (5 bases). Trimming left V 5 bases short and J 1 base short, with 11 bases between. This CDR3 comprises 14 residues. The CDR3 protein is CASSPPTENTEAFF. The CDR3 DNA sequence: TGTGCCAGCAGTCCACCGACAGAGAACACTGAAGCTTTCTTT.

This clonotype has only a few counts. The V gene is TRBV27, the J gene TRBJ1-1; 8 nucleotides align to TRBD1. CDR1 is MNHEY and CDR2 is SMNVEV in the germline V gene (reference sequence). The CDR3 sequence is 13 residues long. V lost 6 bases, J lost 8 bases, and 8 bases stayed unmatched. CDR3 coding DNA: TGTGCCAGCAGACTACAGGGGGGGTCAGAAGCTTTCTTT. Amino acids: CASRLQGGSEAFF.

This clonotype was seen a few times. The chain couples TRBV5-4 to TRBJ2-1; D gene ambiguous. This CDR3 contains 13 residues. V lost 0 bases and J 8 bases, leaving 9 bases between the germline ends. Germline V gene data show CDR1 as SGHNT and CDR2 as YYREEE (reference sequence). The CDR3 reads CASSLGVNDEQFF. DNA for the CDR3: TGTGCCAGCAGCTTGGGAGTTAACGATGAGCAGTTCTTC.